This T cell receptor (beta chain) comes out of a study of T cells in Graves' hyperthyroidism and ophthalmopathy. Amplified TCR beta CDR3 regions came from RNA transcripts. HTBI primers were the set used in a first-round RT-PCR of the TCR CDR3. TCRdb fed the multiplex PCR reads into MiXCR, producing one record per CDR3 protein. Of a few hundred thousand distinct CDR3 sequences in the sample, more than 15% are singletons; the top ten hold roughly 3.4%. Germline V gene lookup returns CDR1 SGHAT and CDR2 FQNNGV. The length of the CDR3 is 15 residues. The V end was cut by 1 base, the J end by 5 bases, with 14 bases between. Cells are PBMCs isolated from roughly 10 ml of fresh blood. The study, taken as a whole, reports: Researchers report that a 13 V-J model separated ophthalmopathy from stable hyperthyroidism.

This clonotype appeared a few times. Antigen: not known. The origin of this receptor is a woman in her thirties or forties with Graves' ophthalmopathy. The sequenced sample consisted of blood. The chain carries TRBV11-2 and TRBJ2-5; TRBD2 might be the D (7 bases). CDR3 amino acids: CASSLVGGRKETQYF. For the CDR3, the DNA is TGTGCCAGCAGCTTAGTCGGGGGGCGCAAGGAGACCCAGTACTTC.